The present entry profiles one T cell receptor beta chain with its context. This sample stems from a study of blood T cell repertoires in COVID-19. Profiled with immunoSEQ multiplex PCR; TCRdb holds only in-frame clones, not every one. In the table there are about 320,000 clones, roughly 86% of which are singletons. Germline V gene sequence: CDR1 LNHDA, CDR2 SQIVND (reference sequence). CDR3 length: 15 residues. Trimming took 5 bases from V and 2 from J; bases not matched to a gene: 5. Participants came from some 23 US areas, aged about 18 to 100 years. Participants' own reports of clinical history determined their cohort assignment.

The sequenced sample was PBMCs or T cells enriched from blood (not recorded which). This receptor was obtained from a woman aged 18 to 35 who had recovered from COVID-19. The V call is TRBV19, the J call TRBJ1-5; 8 nucleotides match TRBD1. The CDR3 bases are TGTGCCAGTAGTGTATTACAGGGGGGCAATCAGCCCCAGCATTTT. It is translated as CASSVLQGGNQPQHF.